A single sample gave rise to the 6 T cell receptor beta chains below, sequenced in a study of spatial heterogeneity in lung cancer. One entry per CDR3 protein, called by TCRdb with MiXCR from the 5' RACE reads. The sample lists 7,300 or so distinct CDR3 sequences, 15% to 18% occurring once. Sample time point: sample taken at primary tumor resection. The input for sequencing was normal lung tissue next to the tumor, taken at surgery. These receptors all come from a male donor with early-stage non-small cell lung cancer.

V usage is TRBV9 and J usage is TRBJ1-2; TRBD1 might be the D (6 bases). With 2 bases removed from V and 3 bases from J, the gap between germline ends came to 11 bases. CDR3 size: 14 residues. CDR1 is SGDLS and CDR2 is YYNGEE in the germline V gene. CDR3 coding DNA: TGTGCCAGCAGCGTTCGGTCAGGGGACTATGGCTACACCTTC. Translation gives CASSVRSGDYGYTF.

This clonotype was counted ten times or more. The CDR3 DNA is TGTGCCAGCAGTTCCCGGACGACTGGTGGCGGGGAGCTGTTTTTT. Translating gives CASSSRTTGGGELFF. The genes are TRBV27 and TRBJ2-2; D is unresolved. V lost 4 bases and J lost 7, with 16 bases in between. The CDR3 is made up of 15 amino acids. The germline V gene encodes CDR1 MNHEY and CDR2 SMNVEV (reference sequence).

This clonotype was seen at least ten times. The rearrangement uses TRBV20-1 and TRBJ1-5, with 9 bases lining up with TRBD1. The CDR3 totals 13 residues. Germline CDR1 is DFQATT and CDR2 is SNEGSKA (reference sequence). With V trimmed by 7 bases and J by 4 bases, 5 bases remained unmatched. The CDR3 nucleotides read TGCAGTGTAGCCGGGACAGGGAATCAGCCCCAGCATTTT. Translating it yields CSVAGTGNQPQHF.

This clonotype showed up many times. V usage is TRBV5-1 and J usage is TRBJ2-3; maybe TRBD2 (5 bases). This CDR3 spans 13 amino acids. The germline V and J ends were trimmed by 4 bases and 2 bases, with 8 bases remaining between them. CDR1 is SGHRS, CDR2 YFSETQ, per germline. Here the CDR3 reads CASSPDFTDTQYF. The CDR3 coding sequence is TGCGCCAGCAGCCCGGACTTCACAGATACGCAGTATTTT.

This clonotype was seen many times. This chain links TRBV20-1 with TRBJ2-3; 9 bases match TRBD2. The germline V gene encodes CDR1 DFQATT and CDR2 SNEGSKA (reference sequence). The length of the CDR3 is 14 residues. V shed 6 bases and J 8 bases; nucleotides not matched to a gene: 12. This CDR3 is CSAQPIAGAATQYF. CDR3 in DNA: TGCAGTGCACAGCCTATAGCGGGAGCAGCTACGCAGTATTTT.

The CDR3 sequence: CASSHLQGNYEQYF. The DNA of the CDR3 is TGTGCCAGCAGCCACTTGCAGGGAAACTACGAGCAGTACTTC. The chain uses TRBV4-2 and TRBJ2-7; possible D gene TRBD1, 5 bases. CDR1 is LGHNA, CDR2 YNFKEQ, per germline. Between the trimmed V and J ends, which lost 3 bases and 3 bases, there was a span of 12 bases. This CDR3 has 14 amino acids.